This TCR beta chain was sequenced for a study of T cell repertoires and HLA-DP antigens. Regarding this clone: Antigen: not known.

Germline CDR1 reads SGHTA; CDR2 reads FQGNSA. The CDR3 has 14 residues. V dropped 5 bases and J dropped 7 bases, with 12 bases sitting between them. Profiled with immunoSEQ multiplex PCR; TCRdb holds only in-frame clones, not every one. The sample has tens of thousands of clones; around 77% are singletons. This clonotype originated in a man aged 60 to 75 in good health and CMV-seronegative. Sample: CD4+ T cells from PBMCs. The chain has TRBV7-2 and TRBJ1-6; no reliable D call. The CDR3 coding sequence is TGTGCCAGCAGCCCCCGAGATGTAAATTCACCCCTCCACTTT. Protein sequence: CASSPRDVNSPLHF.